The subject of this entry is one T cell receptor beta chain. The length of the CDR3 is 17 residues. CDR1 SGHRS and CDR2 YFSETQ come from the germline V gene. The V and J ends lost 0 bases and 0 bases, in that order; junction bases with no gene match: 9. Clones were sequenced by immunoSEQ multiplex PCR, and TCRdb holds only the in-frame ones, with some missing. The sample has 150,000 to 200,000 clones, approximately 83% seen once; the top ten hold around 8.6%. The data originate from a study of blood T cell repertoires in COVID-19. Study at large: Sources were T cells, B-cell-depleted T cells, or PBMCs; the material itself was cDNA or gDNA.

The sequencing input was peripheral blood. J is TRBJ2-7 and V is TRBV5-1; 7 nucleotides align to TRBD2. The source of this sequence is a man in his fifties or sixties with active or convalescent COVID-19. In DNA form, the CDR3 reads TGCGCCAGCAGCTTGGCTTTGCTAGCGGAAAGCTCCTACGAGCAGTACTTC. Its protein is CASSLALLAESSYEQYF.